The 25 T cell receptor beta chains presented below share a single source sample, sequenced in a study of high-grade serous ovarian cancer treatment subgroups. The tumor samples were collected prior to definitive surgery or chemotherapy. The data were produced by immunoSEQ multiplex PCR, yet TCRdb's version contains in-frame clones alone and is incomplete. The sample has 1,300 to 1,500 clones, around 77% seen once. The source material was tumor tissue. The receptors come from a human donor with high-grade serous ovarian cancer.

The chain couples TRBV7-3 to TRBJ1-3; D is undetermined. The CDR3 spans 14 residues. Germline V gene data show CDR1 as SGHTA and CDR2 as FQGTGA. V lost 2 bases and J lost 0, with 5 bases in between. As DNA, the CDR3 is TGTGCCAGCAGCTTAGACTACTCTGGAAACACCATATATTTT. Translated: CASSLDYSGNTIYF.

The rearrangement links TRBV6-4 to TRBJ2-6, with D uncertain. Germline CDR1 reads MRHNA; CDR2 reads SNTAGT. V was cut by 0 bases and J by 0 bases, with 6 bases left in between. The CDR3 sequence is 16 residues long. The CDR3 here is CASSDSGSSGANVLTF. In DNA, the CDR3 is TGTGCCAGCAGTGACTCGGGGTCCTCTGGGGCCAACGTCCTGACTTTC.

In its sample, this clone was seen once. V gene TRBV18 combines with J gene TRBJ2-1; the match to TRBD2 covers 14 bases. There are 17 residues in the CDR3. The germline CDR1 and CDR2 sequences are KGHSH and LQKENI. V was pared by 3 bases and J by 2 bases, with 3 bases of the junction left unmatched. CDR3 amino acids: CASSPGLAGATYNEQFF. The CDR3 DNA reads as TGTGCCAGCTCACCGGGACTAGCGGGAGCCACCTACAATGAGCAGTTCTTC. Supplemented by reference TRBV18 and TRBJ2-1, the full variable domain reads NAGVMQNPRHLVRRRGQEARLRCSPMKGHSHVYWYRQLPEEGLKFMVYLQKENIIDESGMPKERFSAEFPKEGPSILRIQQVVRGDSAAYFCASSPGLAGATYNEQFFGPGTRLTVL.

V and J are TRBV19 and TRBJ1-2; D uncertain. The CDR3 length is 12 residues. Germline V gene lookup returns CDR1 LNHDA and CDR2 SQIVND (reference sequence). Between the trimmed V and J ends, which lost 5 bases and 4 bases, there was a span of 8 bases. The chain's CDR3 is CASSPGVYGYTF. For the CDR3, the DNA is TGTGCCAGTAGTCCTGGGGTCTATGGCTACACCTTC.

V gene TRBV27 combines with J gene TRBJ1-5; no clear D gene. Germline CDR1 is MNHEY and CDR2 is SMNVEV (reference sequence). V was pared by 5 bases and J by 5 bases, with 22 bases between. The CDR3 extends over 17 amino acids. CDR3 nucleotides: TGTGCCAGCAGTCCCCTGGTAGCGGTCAGTCGTGATCAGCCCCAGCATTTT. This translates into CASSPLVAVSRDQPQHF.

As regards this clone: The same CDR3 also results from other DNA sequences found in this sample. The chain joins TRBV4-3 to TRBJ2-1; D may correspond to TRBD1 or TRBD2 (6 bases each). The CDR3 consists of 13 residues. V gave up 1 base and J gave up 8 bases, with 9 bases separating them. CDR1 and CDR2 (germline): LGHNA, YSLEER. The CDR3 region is CASSQAGADEQFF. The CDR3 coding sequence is TGCGCCAGCAGCCAAGCGGGGGCCGATGAGCAGTTCTTC.

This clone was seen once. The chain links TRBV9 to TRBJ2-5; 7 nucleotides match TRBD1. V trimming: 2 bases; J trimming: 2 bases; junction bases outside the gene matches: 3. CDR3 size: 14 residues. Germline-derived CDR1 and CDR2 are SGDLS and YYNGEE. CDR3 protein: CASSVGTEQETQYF. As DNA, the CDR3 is TGTGCCAGCAGCGTCGGGACAGAACAAGAGACCCAGTACTTC.

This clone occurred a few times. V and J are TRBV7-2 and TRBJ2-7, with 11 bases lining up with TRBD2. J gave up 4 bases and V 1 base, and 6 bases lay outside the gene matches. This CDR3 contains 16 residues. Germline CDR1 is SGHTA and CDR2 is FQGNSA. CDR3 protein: CASSLGPPSGRYEQYF. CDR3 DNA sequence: TGTGCCAGCAGCTTAGGACCGCCTAGCGGGAGGTACGAGCAGTACTTC.

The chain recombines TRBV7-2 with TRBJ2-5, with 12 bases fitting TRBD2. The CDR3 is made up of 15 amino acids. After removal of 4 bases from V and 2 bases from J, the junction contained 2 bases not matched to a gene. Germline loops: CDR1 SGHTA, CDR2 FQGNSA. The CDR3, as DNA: TGTGCCAGCAGCTGGACTAGCGGGGATCAAGAGACCCAGTACTTC. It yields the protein CASSWTSGDQETQYF.

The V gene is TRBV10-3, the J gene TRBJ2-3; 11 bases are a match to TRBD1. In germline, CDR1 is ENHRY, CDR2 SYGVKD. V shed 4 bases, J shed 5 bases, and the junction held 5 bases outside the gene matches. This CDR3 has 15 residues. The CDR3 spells CAISGTGGSGDTQYF. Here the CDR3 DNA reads TGTGCCATCAGTGGGACAGGGGGCTCAGGAGATACGCAGTATTTT.

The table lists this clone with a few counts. CDR3 in amino acids: CASSPGTDYEQYF. The CDR3 DNA is TGTGCCAGTAGTCCCGGGACAGACTACGAGCAGTACTTC. The chain combines TRBV19 with TRBJ2-7, with 7 nucleotides matching TRBD1. After removal of 5 bases from V and 3 bases from J, the junction contained 4 bases not matched to a gene. The length of the CDR3 is 13 residues. Germline CDR1 and CDR2: LNHDA and SQIVND (reference sequence).

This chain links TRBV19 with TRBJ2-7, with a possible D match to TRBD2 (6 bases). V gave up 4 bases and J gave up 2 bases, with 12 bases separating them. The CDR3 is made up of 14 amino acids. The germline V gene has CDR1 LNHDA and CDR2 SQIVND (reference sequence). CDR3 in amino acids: CASSTLADTYEQYF. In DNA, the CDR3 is TGTGCCAGTAGTACCTTAGCGGATACCTACGAGCAGTACTTC.

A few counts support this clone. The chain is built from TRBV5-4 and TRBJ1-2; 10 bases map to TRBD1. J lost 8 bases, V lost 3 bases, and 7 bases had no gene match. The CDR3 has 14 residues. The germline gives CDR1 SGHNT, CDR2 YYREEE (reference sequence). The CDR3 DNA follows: TGTGCCAGCAGCTGGGGGACAGGGGTAAAGGGCTACACCTTC. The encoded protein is CASSWGTGVKGYTF. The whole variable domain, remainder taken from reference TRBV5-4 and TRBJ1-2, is ETGVTQSPTHLIKTRGQQVTLRCSSQSGHNTVSWYQQALGQGPQFIFQYYREEENGRGNFPPRFSGLQFPNYSSELNVNALELDDSALYLCASSWGTGVKGYTFGSGTRLTVV.

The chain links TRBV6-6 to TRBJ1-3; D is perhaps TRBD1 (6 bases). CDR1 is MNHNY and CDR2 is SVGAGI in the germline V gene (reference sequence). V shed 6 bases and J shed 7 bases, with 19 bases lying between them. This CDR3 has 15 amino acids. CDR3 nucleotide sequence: TGTGCCAGCAGACCCGGGCAGGGGATAAGGAACACCATATATTTT. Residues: CASRPGQGIRNTIYF.

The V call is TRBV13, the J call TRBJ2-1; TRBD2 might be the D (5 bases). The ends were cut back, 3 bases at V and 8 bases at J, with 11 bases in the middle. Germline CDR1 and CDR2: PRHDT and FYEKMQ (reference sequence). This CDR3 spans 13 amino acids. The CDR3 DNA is TGTGCCAGCAGCTTTACTAGTATCCATGAGCAGTTCTTC. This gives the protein CASSFTSIHEQFF.

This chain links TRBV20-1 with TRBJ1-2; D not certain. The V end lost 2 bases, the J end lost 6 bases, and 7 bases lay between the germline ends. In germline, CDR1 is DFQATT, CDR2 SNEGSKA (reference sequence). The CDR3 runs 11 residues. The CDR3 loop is CSARLGDGYTF. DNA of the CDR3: TGCAGTGCTAGATTGGGAGATGGCTACACCTTC.

DNA for the CDR3: TGTGCCGCTCACCCGGGTTATGGGGTTTCTGGGGCCAACGTCCTGACTTTC. As protein: CAAHPGYGVSGANVLTF. The chain employs TRBV30 and TRBJ2-6, with D uncertain. This CDR3 is built from 17 residues. Germline V gene sequence: CDR1 GTSNPN, CDR2 SVGIG (reference sequence). V gave up 8 bases and J gave up 1 base, with 21 bases separating them.

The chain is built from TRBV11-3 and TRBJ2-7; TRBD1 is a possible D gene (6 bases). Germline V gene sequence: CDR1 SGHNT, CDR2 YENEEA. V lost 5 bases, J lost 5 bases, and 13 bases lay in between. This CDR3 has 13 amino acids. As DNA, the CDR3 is TGTGCCAGCAGCCCCTCGGACAGTCACGAGCAGTACTTC. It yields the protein CASSPSDSHEQYF.

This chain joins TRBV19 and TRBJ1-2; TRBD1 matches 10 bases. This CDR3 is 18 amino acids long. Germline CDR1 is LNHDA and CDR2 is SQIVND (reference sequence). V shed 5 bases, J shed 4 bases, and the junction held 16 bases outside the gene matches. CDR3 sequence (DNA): TGTGCCAGTAGTGGTGTAAGACAGGGGGCGTTGGGGGCCTATGGCTACACCTTC. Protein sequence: CASSGVRQGALGAYGYTF.

CDR3 region: CASSLALQTTSTDTQYF. The CDR3 DNA follows: TGTGCCAGCAGCTTAGCCTTGCAAACTACTAGCACAGATACGCAGTATTTT. The chain employs TRBV7-9 and TRBJ2-3; no reliable D call. The germline gives CDR1 SEHNR, CDR2 FQNEAQ (reference sequence). The CDR3 is made up of 17 amino acids. Between the trimmed V and J ends, which lost 0 bases and 0 bases, there was a span of 13 bases.

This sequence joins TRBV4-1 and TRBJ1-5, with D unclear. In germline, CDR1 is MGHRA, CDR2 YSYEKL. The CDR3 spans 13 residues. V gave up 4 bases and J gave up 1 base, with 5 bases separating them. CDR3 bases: TGCGCCAGCAGCCCTAGGAGCAATCAGCCCCAGCATTTT. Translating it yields CASSPRSNQPQHF.

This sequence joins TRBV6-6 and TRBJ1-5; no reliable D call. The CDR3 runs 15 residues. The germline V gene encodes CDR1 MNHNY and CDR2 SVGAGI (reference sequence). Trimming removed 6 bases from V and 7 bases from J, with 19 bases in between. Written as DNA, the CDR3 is TGTGCCAGCAGACAATTCGCCCGGGTGAGACAGCCCCAGCATTTT. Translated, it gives CASRQFARVRQPQHF.

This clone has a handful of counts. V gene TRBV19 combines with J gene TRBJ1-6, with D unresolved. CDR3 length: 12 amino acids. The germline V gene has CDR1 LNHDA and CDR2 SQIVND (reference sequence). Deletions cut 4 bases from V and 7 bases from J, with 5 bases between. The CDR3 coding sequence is TGTGCCAGTAGTAAAGTAAATTCACCCCTCCACTTT. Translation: CASSKVNSPLHF.

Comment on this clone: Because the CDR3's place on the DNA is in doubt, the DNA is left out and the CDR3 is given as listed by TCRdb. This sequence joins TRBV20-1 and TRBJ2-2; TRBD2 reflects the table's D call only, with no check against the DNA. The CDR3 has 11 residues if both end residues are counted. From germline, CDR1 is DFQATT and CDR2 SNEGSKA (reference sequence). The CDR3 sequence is CSARDPGSCFF.

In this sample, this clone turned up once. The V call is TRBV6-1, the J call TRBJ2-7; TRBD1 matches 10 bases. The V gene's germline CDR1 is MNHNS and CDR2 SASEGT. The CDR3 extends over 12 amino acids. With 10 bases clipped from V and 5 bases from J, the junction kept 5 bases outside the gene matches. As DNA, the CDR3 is TGTGCCACCCGGGACAGGGGCCACGAGCAGTACTTC. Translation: CATRDRGHEQYF.